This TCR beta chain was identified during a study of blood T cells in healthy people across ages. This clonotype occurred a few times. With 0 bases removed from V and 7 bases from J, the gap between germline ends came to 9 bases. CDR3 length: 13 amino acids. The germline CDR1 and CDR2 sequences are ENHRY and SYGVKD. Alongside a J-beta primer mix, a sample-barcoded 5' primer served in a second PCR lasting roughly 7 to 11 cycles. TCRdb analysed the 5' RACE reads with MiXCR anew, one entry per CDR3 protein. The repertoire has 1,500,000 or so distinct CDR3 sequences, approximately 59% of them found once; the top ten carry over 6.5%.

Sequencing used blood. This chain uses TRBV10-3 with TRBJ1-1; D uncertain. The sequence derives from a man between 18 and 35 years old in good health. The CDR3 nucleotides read TGTGCCATCAGTGAGTCGTTTAGTGGTGAAGCTTTCTTT. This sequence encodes CAISESFSGEAFF.